This entry lists 30 T cell receptor beta chains sequenced from one sample in a study of blood T cell repertoires in COVID-19. Clones were sequenced by immunoSEQ multiplex PCR, and TCRdb holds only the in-frame ones, with some missing. The table lists about 36,000 clones, 60% to 85% of them singletons. The sample was peripheral blood. The receptors were gathered from a man between 60 and 70 years old with active COVID-19.

This clone appeared a single time. The chain uses TRBV3-1 (or the pseudogene TRBV3-2) and TRBJ1-5; D is perhaps TRBD1 (6 bases). The CDR3 has 14 residues. The ends were cut back, 0 bases at V and 6 bases at J, with 9 bases in the middle. Germline loops: CDR1 LGHDT, CDR2 YNNKEL (reference sequence). CDR3 nucleotides: TGTGCCAGCAGCCAAGATCAGGGGTTTCAGCCCCAGCATTTT. It encodes CASSQDQGFQPQHF.

The V and J genes are TRBV6-6 and TRBJ2-7; D is uncertain. From germline, CDR1 is MNHNY and CDR2 SVGAGI (reference sequence). V gave up 5 bases and J gave up 3 bases, with 14 bases separating them. The length of the CDR3 is 14 residues. CDR3 sequence: CASSPPLPSYEQYF. CDR3 coding DNA: TGTGCCAGCAGTCCACCGCTGCCTAGCTACGAGCAGTACTTC.

The chain joins TRBV5-1 to TRBJ2-1, with TRBD2 matching over 8 bases. Germline lookup yields CDR1 SGHRS and CDR2 YFSETQ. V shed 0 bases, J shed 6 bases, and the junction held 5 bases outside the gene matches. There are 15 residues in the CDR3. CDR3 amino acids: CASSLENGLANEQFF. Written as DNA, the CDR3 is TGCGCCAGCAGCTTGGAAAACGGACTAGCCAATGAGCAGTTCTTC. Drawing the rest from reference TRBV5-1 and TRBJ2-1, the complete variable domain is KAGVTQTPRYLIKTRGQQVTLSCSPISGHRSVSWYQQTPGQGLQFLFEYFSETQRNKGNFPGRFSGRQFSNSRSEMNVSTLELGDSALYLCASSLENGLANEQFFGPGTRLTVL.

The genes are TRBV11-2 and TRBJ2-2; the D gene is possibly TRBD1 (5 bases). Trimming removed 5 bases at V and 7 bases at J, with 8 bases between. This CDR3 is built from 12 residues. Germline V gives CDR1 SGHAT, CDR2 FQNNGV. The CDR3 sequence: CASSPQVGELFF. In DNA form, the CDR3 reads TGTGCCAGCAGCCCACAGGTCGGGGAGCTGTTTTTT.

This chain joins TRBV5-1 and TRBJ2-2; D possibly corresponds to TRBD1 (6 bases). The ends were cut back, 4 bases at V and 0 bases at J, with 10 bases in the middle. There are 15 residues in the CDR3. Germline V gives CDR1 SGHRS, CDR2 YFSETQ. CDR3 nucleotides: TGCGCCAGCAGCATACGACAGGCGAACACCGGGGAGCTGTTTTTT. The encoded protein is CASSIRQANTGELFF.

V gene TRBV6-2 or TRBV6-3 combines with J gene TRBJ2-5, with 9 bases aligning to TRBD1. The CDR3 has 15 residues. From germline, CDR1 is MNHEY and CDR2 SVGEGT. V lost 5 bases to trimming and J lost 1 base; unmatched junction nucleotides: 5. The CDR3 here is CASSTGQGTQETQYF. The CDR3 region has the DNA TGTGCCAGCAGTACCGGACAGGGGACCCAAGAGACCCAGTACTTC.

The rearrangement uses TRBV7-2 and TRBJ1-1, with TRBD1 identical over 9 bases. Germline trimming cut 5 bases from V and 8 bases from J; bases unmatched to any gene: 6. CDR3 size: 13 residues. CDR1 SGHTA and CDR2 FQGNSA come from the germline V gene. Here the CDR3 DNA reads TGTGCCAGCAGCGCGGACAGGGGAGGGGAAGCTTTCTTT. Translation gives CASSADRGGEAFF.

In its sample, this clone was seen once. The chain couples TRBV7-2 to TRBJ1-2; tentatively, D is TRBD1 (5 bases). The germline CDR1 and CDR2 sequences are SGHTA and FQGNSA. The CDR3 extends over 15 amino acids. Deletions cut 2 bases from V and 4 bases from J, with 14 bases between. The CDR3 sequence: CASSLTGTGGYGYTF. The CDR3 DNA sequence: TGTGCCAGCAGCTTAACCGGGACGGGGGGCTATGGCTACACCTTC.

The gene calls are TRBV30 and TRBJ1-5; the D gene is possibly TRBD1 (6 bases). CDR3 length: 15 amino acids. In germline, CDR1 is GTSNPN, CDR2 SVGIG (reference sequence). Trimming cost V 0 bases and J 6 bases, with 15 bases left between them. In nucleotides, the CDR3 is TGTGCCTGGAGTGTAGGGGGGACGGGGGGTCAGCCCCAGCATTTT. Amino acids: CAWSVGGTGGQPQHF.

The chain couples TRBV19 to TRBJ1-4, with 7 bases aligning to TRBD1. The CDR3 has 14 residues. Germline lookup yields CDR1 LNHDA and CDR2 SQIVND (reference sequence). V lost 8 bases to trimming and J lost 7 bases; unmatched junction nucleotides: 10. The CDR3 DNA sequence: TGTGCCAGTGGGGACAGACTTAACGGTGAAAAACTGTTTTTT. Translated, it gives CASGDRLNGEKLFF. Drawing the rest from reference TRBV19 and TRBJ1-4, the complete variable domain is DGGITQSPKYLFRKEGQNVTLSCEQNLNHDAMYWYRQDPGQGLRLIYYSQIVNDFQKGDIAEGYSVSREKKESFPLTVTSAQKNPTAFYLCASGDRLNGEKLFFGSGTQLSVL.

This chain joins TRBV7-2 and TRBJ2-4; 7 bases are shared with TRBD1. The CDR3 has 14 amino acids. V shed 5 bases, J shed 1 base, and the junction held 2 bases outside the gene matches. The V gene's germline CDR1 is SGHTA and CDR2 FQGNSA. The CDR3, as DNA: TGTGCCAGCAGCGAACAGGGGGCCAAAAACATTCAGTACTTC. It codes for CASSEQGAKNIQYF.

The V and J genes are TRBV6-2 or TRBV6-3 and TRBJ1-2; D is possibly TRBD1 (5 bases). The CDR3 is 14 amino acids. The V gene's germline CDR1 is MNHEY and CDR2 SVGEGT. Trimming removed 2 bases at V and 8 bases at J, with 15 bases between. The CDR3 is CASSYGHMAGGYTF. As DNA, the CDR3 is TGTGCCAGCAGTTACGGACACATGGCTGGAGGCTACACCTTC.

This clone was seen just once. This chain uses TRBV7-9 with TRBJ2-2; D is possibly TRBD2 (7 bases). The germline V and J ends were trimmed by 3 bases and 0 bases, with 14 bases remaining between them. The CDR3 runs to 17 residues. CDR1 and CDR2 (germline): SEHNR, FQNEAQ (reference sequence). CDR3 DNA: TGTGCCAGCAGCTTCGTCCGCGGGGGCGCGAACACCGGGGAGCTGTTTTTT. This gives the protein CASSFVRGGANTGELFF.

The rearrangement joins TRBV7-2 to TRBJ1-4; tentatively, D is TRBD1 (6 bases). V dropped 5 bases and J dropped 2 bases, with 15 bases sitting between them. The CDR3 totals 16 residues. Per germline, CDR1 SGHTA and CDR2 FQGNSA. The CDR3 is CASSPTYRATNEKLFF. CDR3 DNA sequence: TGTGCCAGCAGCCCTACATACAGGGCTACTAATGAAAAACTGTTTTTT.

The V and J genes are TRBV6-6 and TRBJ2-1, with TRBD2 matching 10 bases. CDR1 and CDR2 (germline): MNHNY, SVGAGI (reference sequence). Trimming took 5 bases from V and 7 from J; bases not matched to a gene: 8. The CDR3 contains 15 residues. This CDR3 is CASSRAGGEGNEQFF. CDR3 sequence (DNA): TGTGCCAGCAGTAGAGCGGGGGGGGAGGGGAATGAGCAGTTCTTC.

The V gene is TRBV7-2, the J gene TRBJ1-5; D is perhaps TRBD1 (5 bases). The ends were cut back, 4 bases at V and 2 bases at J, with 12 bases in the middle. CDR1 is SGHTA, CDR2 FQGNSA, per germline. CDR3 length: 15 amino acids. The DNA of the CDR3 is TGTGCCAGCAGCTGGGGCCAGGGTGGCAATCAGCCCCAGCATTTT. It encodes CASSWGQGGNQPQHF. Variable domain in full (rest from reference TRBV7-2 and TRBJ1-5): GAGVSQSPSNKVTEKGKDVELRCDPISGHTALYWYRQSLGQGLEFLIYFQGNSAPDKSGLPSDRFSAERTGGSVSTLTIQRTQQEDSAVYLCASSWGQGGNQPQHFGDGTRLSIL.

J is TRBJ2-7 and V is TRBV7-9; 7 nucleotides match TRBD2. With V trimmed by 5 bases and J by 2 bases, 6 bases remained unmatched. The CDR3 is 14 residues long. Germline V lookup: CDR1 SEHNR, CDR2 FQNEAQ (reference sequence). The CDR3 region is CASSPFGTTYEQYF. CDR3 bases: TGTGCCAGCAGCCCTTTCGGGACTACCTACGAGCAGTACTTC.

The V gene is TRBV30, the J gene TRBJ1-2; TRBD1 aligns across 10 bases. This CDR3 comprises 13 residues. The junction had 7 bases not matched to a gene; V was cut back by 4 bases and J by 8 bases. Germline CDR1 and CDR2: GTSNPN and SVGIG (reference sequence). CDR3 loop: CAWNLGTGEGYTF. In nucleotides, the CDR3 is TGTGCCTGGAACCTCGGGACAGGGGAAGGCTACACCTTC.

The chain employs TRBV18 and TRBJ2-1, with 8 bases that match TRBD2. Germline V gives CDR1 KGHSH, CDR2 LQKENI. The CDR3 runs to 16 residues. The trim removed 0 bases at V and 5 bases at J, leaving 6 bases unmatched. DNA for the CDR3: TGTGCCAGCTCACCACCGAAGCGGGGGTACAACAATGAGCAGTTCTTC. Translating gives CASSPPKRGYNNEQFF.

This clone came up once. The J gene is TRBJ1-1, the V gene TRBV6-5; TRBD1 matches at 8 bases. Germline CDR1 reads MNHEY; CDR2 reads SVGAGI. The CDR3 runs 14 residues. With 9 bases clipped from V and 2 bases from J, the junction kept 8 bases outside the gene matches. The CDR3, as DNA: TGTGCCAGTCGGGGGACAGGAATAAACACTGAAGCTTTCTTT. Its translation: CASRGTGINTEAFF.

This clone was counted between two and nine times. The rearrangement links TRBV9 to TRBJ2-3; possible D gene TRBD2, 6 bases. The CDR3 spans 17 residues. With 0 bases removed from V and 0 bases from J, the gap between germline ends came to 14 bases. Per the germline V gene, CDR1 is SGDLS and CDR2 is YYNGEE. The CDR3 protein is CASSVAVSGASTDTQYF. In DNA form, the CDR3 reads TGTGCCAGCAGCGTAGCCGTTAGCGGTGCTAGCACAGATACGCAGTATTTT.

V usage is TRBV6-5 and J usage is TRBJ2-5; 8 nucleotides line up with TRBD1. J gave up 2 bases and V 7 bases, and 6 bases lay outside the gene matches. The germline CDR1 and CDR2 sequences are MNHEY and SVGAGI. This CDR3 has 14 residues. The CDR3 reads CASTPGGVQETQYF. CDR3 DNA: TGTGCCAGCACTCCAGGGGGCGTACAAGAGACCCAGTACTTC.

This rearrangement joins TRBV3-1 (or the pseudogene TRBV3-2) to TRBJ2-2; a weak D match, TRBD1 (5 bases). The CDR3 is 16 amino acids. CDR1 is LGHDT, CDR2 YNNKEL, per germline (reference sequence). Between the trimmed V and J ends, which lost 2 bases and 3 bases, there was a span of 13 bases. Here the CDR3 reads CASSQKGNTYTGELFF. For the CDR3, the DNA is TGTGCCAGCAGCCAAAAGGGGAACACCTACACCGGGGAGCTGTTTTTT.

The V gene is TRBV27, the J gene TRBJ1-1; D is ambiguous. The CDR3 has 13 amino acids. V lost 4 bases, J lost 3 bases, and 9 bases lay in between. CDR1 is MNHEY, CDR2 SMNVEV, per germline (reference sequence). The DNA for the CDR3 is TGTGCCAGCAGTTATGGGAGGCACACTGAAGCTTTCTTT. It translates to CASSYGRHTEAFF.

The chain recombines TRBV12-3 or TRBV12-4 with TRBJ1-2; D is ambiguous. The CDR3 consists of 12 residues. V was trimmed by 6 bases and J by 8 bases, leaving 13 bases between them. The CDR3 DNA reads TGTGCCAGCAGCCCACGTGGGAGCGGCTACACCTTC. This translates into CASSPRGSGYTF.

This chain connects TRBV28 to TRBJ2-5, with TRBD2 identical over 7 bases. This CDR3 has 13 amino acids. With V trimmed by 6 bases and J by 2 bases, 3 bases remained unmatched. Germline V lookup: CDR1 MDHEN, CDR2 SYDVKM. The CDR3 bases are TGTGCCAGCAGCCGGGGGGTACAAGAGACCCAGTACTTC. Translation gives CASSRGVQETQYF.

This clone showed up just once. The chain carries TRBV14 and TRBJ1-6; 9 bases agree with TRBD1. The CDR3 covers 13 residues. V was pared by 6 bases and J by 6 bases, with 0 bases of the junction left unmatched. Germline V lookup: CDR1 SGHDN, CDR2 FVKESK. The CDR3 DNA is TGTGCCAGCAGGGGACAGGGTAATTCACCCCTCCACTTT. Its translation is CASRGQGNSPLHF.

This clone showed up just once. The CDR3 protein is CASSLQGGSRGYTF. The CDR3 nucleotides are TGTGCCAGCAGTTTACAGGGGGGTTCCCGGGGCTACACCTTC. The chain joins TRBV6-5 to TRBJ1-2; TRBD1 aligns across 8 bases. Germline CDR1 is MNHEY and CDR2 is SVGAGI. V lost 4 bases to trimming and J lost 8 bases; unmatched junction nucleotides: 9. CDR3 size: 14 residues.

The chain has TRBV21-1 and TRBJ1-5; the table's D call TRBD1 went unverified against the DNA. TRBV21-1 is a pseudogene. The CDR3 is made up of 14 amino acids. The CDR3 loop reads CASSSPRGPQPQHF. CDR3 nucleotides: TGTGCCAGCAGTTCTCCAAGGGGGCCCCAGCCCCAGCATTTT.

The rearrangement joins TRBV9 to TRBJ2-4; 7 bases agree with TRBD2. The germline V gene has CDR1 SGDLS and CDR2 YYNGEE. The CDR3 spans 20 residues. The V and J ends lost 0 bases and 1 base, in that order; junction bases with no gene match: 16. CDR3 loop: CASSVAKRGWVLEAKNIQYF. CDR3 DNA sequence: TGTGCCAGCAGCGTAGCTAAGCGGGGATGGGTTCTCGAGGCCAAAAACATTCAGTACTTC.